This TCR beta chain is drawn from a study of shared clonotypes between healthy human individuals. Germline V gives CDR1 MDHEN, CDR2 SYDVKM. The ends were cut back, 3 bases at V and 5 bases at J, with 19 bases in the middle. This CDR3 contains 16 residues. Positively selected for CCR7, the CD45RO-negative cells used as naive CD8 cells excluded terminally differentiated effector memory CD45RA+ cells. Sequencing used immunoSEQ multiplex PCR; TCRdb keeps in-frame clones, though not all of them. Among more than 2 million clones listed, about 95% were seen once. This TCR was sampled from a man aged 18 to 30 in good health. Sequencing was carried out using naive CD8+ T cells sorted from blood. The chain employs TRBV28 and TRBJ2-5, with D possibly matching TRBD2 (5 bases). As DNA, the CDR3 is TGTGCCAGCAGTTTTATCCCGCGGCGGGTAGAGGAGACCCAGTACTTC. Its translation is CASSFIPRRVEETQYF.